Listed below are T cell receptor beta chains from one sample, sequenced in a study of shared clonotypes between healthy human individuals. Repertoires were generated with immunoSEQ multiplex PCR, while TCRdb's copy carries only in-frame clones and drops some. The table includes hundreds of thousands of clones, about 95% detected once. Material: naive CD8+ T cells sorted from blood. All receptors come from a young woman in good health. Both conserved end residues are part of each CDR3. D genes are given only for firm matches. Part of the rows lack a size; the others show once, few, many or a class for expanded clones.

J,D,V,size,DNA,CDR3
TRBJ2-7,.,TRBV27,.,TGTGCCAGCAGTTTATATGCCGGGGACGAGCAGTACTTC,CASSLYAGDEQYF
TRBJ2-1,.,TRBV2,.,TGTGCCAGCAGTGAAGGGTATCAAGAGCAGTTCTTC,CASSEGYQEQFF
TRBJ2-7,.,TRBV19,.,TGTGCCAGTAGTATCGACACGGAGGACTACGAGCAGTACTTC,CASSIDTEDYEQYF
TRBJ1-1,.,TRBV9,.,TGTGCCAGCAGCGCGAAGACAGGACGGGGGGCTGAAGCTTTCTTT,CASSAKTGRGAEAFF
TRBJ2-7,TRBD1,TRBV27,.,TGTGCCAGCAGTAAGACAGGGGGAGCCTCCTACGAGCAGTACTTC,CASSKTGGASYEQYF
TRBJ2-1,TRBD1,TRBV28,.,TGTGCCAGCAGCGAGGGGACAGGGTGGGTCCATGAGCAGTTCTTC,CASSEGTGWVHEQFF
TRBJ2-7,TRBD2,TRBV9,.,TGTGCCAGCAGCGTAGGCGGGAGAGGCGACGAGCAGTACTTC,CASSVGGRGDEQYF
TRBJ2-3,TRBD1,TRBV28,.,TGTGCCAGCAGTTTACGGGACAGCCACACAGATACGCAGTATTTT,CASSLRDSHTDTQYF
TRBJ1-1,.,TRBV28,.,TGTGCCAGCAGTTACACGCCAACTAACACTGAAGCTTTCTTT,CASSYTPTNTEAFF
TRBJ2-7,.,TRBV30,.,TGTGCCTGGAGTGTAGTAGGGGCCCACGAGCAGTACTTC,CAWSVVGAHEQYF
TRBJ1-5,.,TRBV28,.,TGTGCCAGCAGCTGGCGGGGGCGGAGCAATCAGCCCCAGCATTTT,CASSWRGRSNQPQHF
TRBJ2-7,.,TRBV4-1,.,TGCGCCAGCAGCCAAGACAGGGGGGGACCCTACGAGCAGTACTTC,CASSQDRGGPYEQYF
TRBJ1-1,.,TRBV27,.,TGTGCCAGCAGGCCTATCCAGGGAACTGAAGCTTTCTTT,CASRPIQGTEAFF
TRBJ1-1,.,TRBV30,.,TGTGCCTGGAGTTCGGGACGTAAGAACACTGAAGCTTTCTTT,CAWSSGRKNTEAFF
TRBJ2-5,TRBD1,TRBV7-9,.,TGTGCCAGCAGCCTCCGGACAGGGCAAGAGACCCAGTACTTC,CASSLRTGQETQYF
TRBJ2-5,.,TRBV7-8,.,TGTGCCAGCAGCTTCCATACCGCGGGATCTCAAGAGACCCAGTACTTC,CASSFHTAGSQETQYF
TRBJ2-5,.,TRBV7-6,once,TGTGCCAGCAGCTTAGCGGGGAGTTTCCGTGAGACCCAGTACTTC,CASSLAGSFRETQYF
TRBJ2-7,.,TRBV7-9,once,TGTGCCAGCAGCTTCGTAGAGGGCGAGCAGTACTTC,CASSFVEGEQYF
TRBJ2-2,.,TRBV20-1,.,TGCAGTGCTAGAGATGGGGGGGAGCTGTTTTTT,CSARDGGELFF
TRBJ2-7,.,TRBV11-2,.,TGTGCCAGCAGCATACAGAGTTACTACGAGCAGTACTTC,CASSIQSYYEQYF
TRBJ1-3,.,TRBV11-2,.,TGTGCCAGCAGCTTAGACGGGAGGTATTACTCTGGAAACACCATATATTTT,CASSLDGRYYSGNTIYF
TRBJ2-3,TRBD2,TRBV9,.,TGTGCCAGCAGCGTATATCTAGCGGATAGAAAAACAGATACGCAGTATTTT,CASSVYLADRKTDTQYF
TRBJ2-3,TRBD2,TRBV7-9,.,TGTGCCGGGGGGCTAGCGGGAGGGGCCAATACGCAGTATTTT,CAGGLAGGANTQYF
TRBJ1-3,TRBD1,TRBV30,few,TGTGCCTGGAGTCAGGGGGTCTCTGGAAACACCATATATTTT,CAWSQGVSGNTIYF
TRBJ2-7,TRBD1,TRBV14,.,TGTGCCAGCAGCCATCGGACAGGGGGATTTGATGAGCAGTACTTC,CASSHRTGGFDEQYF
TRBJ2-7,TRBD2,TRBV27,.,TGTGCCAGCAGTCTCCGCAAGGCGGGAGGACACGAGCAGTACTTC,CASSLRKAGGHEQYF
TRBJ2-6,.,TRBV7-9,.,TGTGCCAGCAGCTTGTCTATTACTAGCTCTGGGGCCAACGTCCTGACTTTC,CASSLSITSSGANVLTF
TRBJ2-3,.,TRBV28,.,TGTGCCAGCAGTTTTTTGGTTGGGATAGGGCCGACAGATACGCAGTATTTT,CASSFLVGIGPTDTQYF
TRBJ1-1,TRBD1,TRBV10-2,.,TGCGCCAGCAGTGTCCGGGACAGGACTGAAGCTTTCTTT,CASSVRDRTEAFF
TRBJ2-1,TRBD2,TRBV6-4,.,TGTGCCAGCGCGGCCGGGACTAGCTCCTACAATGAGCAGTTCTTC,CASAAGTSSYNEQFF
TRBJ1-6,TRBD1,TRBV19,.,TGTGCCAGTAGTCCCGGACAGGGTAATTCACCCCTCCACTTT,CASSPGQGNSPLHF
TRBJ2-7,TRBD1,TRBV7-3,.,TGTGCCAGCAGCTTAGTTGGACAGGCCTACGAGCAGTACTTC,CASSLVGQAYEQYF
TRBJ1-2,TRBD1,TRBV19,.,TGTGCCAGTATTACTCCCGGGACAGGGAAAGCATATGGCGGCTACACCTTC,CASITPGTGKAYGGYTF
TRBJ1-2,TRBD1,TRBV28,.,TGTGCCAGCAGTTTAGGGACAGGACGATACACCTTC,CASSLGTGRYTF
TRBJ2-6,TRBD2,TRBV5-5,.,TGTGCCAGCAGGGCGGGCGGGGGTGCCCCCTCTGGGGCCAACGTCCTGACTTTC,CASRAGGGAPSGANVLTF
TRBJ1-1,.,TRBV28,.,TGTGCCAGCAGTTTTCAGGGTTGGACTGAAGCTTTCTTT,CASSFQGWTEAFF
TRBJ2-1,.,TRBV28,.,TGTGCCAGCAGTTTTCTGGCGGGCTCCTACAATGAGCAGTTCTTC,CASSFLAGSYNEQFF
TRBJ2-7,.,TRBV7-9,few,TGTGCCAGCAGCTTTGGGTCAAAAAAGTACTTC,CASSFGSKKYF
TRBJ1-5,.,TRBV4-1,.,TGCGCCAGCAGCCAAGGATTCCCGACCAATCAGCCCCAGCATTTT,CASSQGFPTNQPQHF
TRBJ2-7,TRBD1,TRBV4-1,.,TGCGCCAGCAGCCAGCTGACAGGGATACGGGAGCAGTACTTC,CASSQLTGIREQYF
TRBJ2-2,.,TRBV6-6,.,TGTGCCAGCAGCGTACTAGCCACTCCCACCGGGGAGCTGTTTTTT,CASSVLATPTGELFF
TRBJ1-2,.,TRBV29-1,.,TGCAGCGTCGACGGATCCGTTCCAGCTAACTATGGCTACACCTTC,CSVDGSVPANYGYTF
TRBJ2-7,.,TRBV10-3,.,TGTGCCATCAGTGAGTCAGGGGCAGGGGAAGACGGCCACGAGCAGTACTTC,CAISESGAGEDGHEQYF
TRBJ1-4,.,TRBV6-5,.,TGTGCCAGCAGTTACGCGGAAGGAACGGAACTGTTTTTT,CASSYAEGTELFF
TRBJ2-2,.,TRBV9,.,TGTGCCAGCATTCCCGGGAACACCGGGGAGCTGTTTTTT,CASIPGNTGELFF
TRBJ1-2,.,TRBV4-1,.,TGCGCCAGCAGCCATGGTGCGGGACTTACCTATGGCTACACCTTC,CASSHGAGLTYGYTF
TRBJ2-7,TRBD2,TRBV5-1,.,TGCGCCAGCAGCTTGGAGTATGGACTAGAGAGCAGGTACTACGAGCAGTACTTC,CASSLEYGLESRYYEQYF
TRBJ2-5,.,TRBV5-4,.,TGTGCCAGCAGCTTGGTGTCGGGTGGGGAGACCCAGTACTTC,CASSLVSGGETQYF
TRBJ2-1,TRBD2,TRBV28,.,TGTGCCAGCCTTCGCTTGGGACTAGCGGGAGGGAATGAGCAGTTCTTC,CASLRLGLAGGNEQFF
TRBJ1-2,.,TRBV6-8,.,TGTGCCAGCAGTTACCCCTCGAAGGAGGGGATAAATGGCTACACCTTC,CASSYPSKEGINGYTF
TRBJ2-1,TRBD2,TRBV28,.,TGTGCCAGCAGCTATCCGGGGCTAGCGGGAGATGAGCAGTTCTTC,CASSYPGLAGDEQFF
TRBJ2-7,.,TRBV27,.,TGTGCCAGCAGCCCTTCTCCCTCCTACGAGCAGTACTTC,CASSPSPSYEQYF
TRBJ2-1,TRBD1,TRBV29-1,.,TGCAGCGTTGACGGGACAGGGGGCGAGAGTGAGCAGTTCTTC,CSVDGTGGESEQFF
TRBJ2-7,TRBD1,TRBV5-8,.,TGTGCCAGCAGCTTGGCCCGACGGACAGGCTTCCACGAGCAGTACTTC,CASSLARRTGFHEQYF
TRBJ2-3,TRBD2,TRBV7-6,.,TGTGCCAGCAAACCGACTAGCGGTACTAGCACAGATACGCAGTATTTT,CASKPTSGTSTDTQYF
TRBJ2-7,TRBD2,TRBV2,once,TGTGCCAGCAAGGCCCCTAGCGGGATCTCCTACGAGCAGTACTTC,CASKAPSGISYEQYF
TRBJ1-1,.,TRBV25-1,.,TGTGCCAGCAGTGAAGAGGGCAGGTCCCACATGAACACTGAAGCTTTCTTT,CASSEEGRSHMNTEAFF
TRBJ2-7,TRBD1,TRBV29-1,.,TGCAGCGCAAGGGGACAGAGGGCGAAAAACTACGAGCAGTACTTC,CSARGQRAKNYEQYF
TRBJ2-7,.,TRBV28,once,TGTGCCAGCAGTTTACGCAGCCGATACGAGCAGTACTTC,CASSLRSRYEQYF
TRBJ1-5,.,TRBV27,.,TGTGCCAGCAGTCCATACAGCCACAGCAATCAGCCCCAGCATTTT,CASSPYSHSNQPQHF